This entry describes one T cell receptor beta chain. Antigen specificity is unknown. Each cell subset's genomic DNA was divided evenly among several immunoSEQ plates. Profiled with immunoSEQ multiplex PCR; TCRdb holds only in-frame clones, not every one. This table has about 1.9 million clones, 90% to 95% appearing once. The data were obtained in a study of shared clonotypes between healthy human individuals. General observations from the study: Clonotypes not shared had lower generation probabilities than those common to all four donors. Sorted-subset samples were not fully sequenced, rarefaction indicated.

Naive CD8 cells lacked CD45RO, underwent positive selection for CCR7 and left out terminally differentiated effector memory CD45RA+ cells. The sample was naive CD8+ T cells from PBMCs. The source is a man aged 18 to 29 in good health. Some clones in this sample may be carry-over from other donors' samples.

The CDR3 nucleotides read TGTGCCAGCTCAGAGCGGACAGGCGCCTACAATGAGCAGTTCTTC. Translating gives CASSERTGAYNEQFF. The V gene is TRBV18, the J gene TRBJ2-1; 7 bases agree with TRBD1. Losses at the gene ends were 5 bases for V and 2 bases for J; bases not matched to a gene: 6. Germline CDR1 and CDR2: KGHSH and LQKENI. The CDR3 spans 15 residues.